A selection of T cell receptor beta chains follows, all from one sample in a study of Graves' ophthalmopathy and Graves' hyperthyroidism. TCRdb redid the calling of the multiplex PCR reads with MiXCR, one entry per CDR3 protein. The profile shows 200,000 to 250,000 distinct CDR3 sequences, roughly 27% of them singletons. Sample: peripheral blood. The receptors here all came from a man over 45 with Graves' ophthalmopathy. Each CDR3 is given with its conserved first and last residue. D genes are given only for firm matches. For some rows the clone size is stated as once, few or many, or as a class when expanded; others skip it.

cdr3_aa	cdr3_nt	j_call	v_call	d_call	clone_size
CASSLPGDFPYEQYF	TGTGCCAGCAGCTTACCAGGGGATTTCCCCTACGAGCAGTACTTC	TRBJ2-7	TRBV11-2	-	many
CASSYSVDRSSYEQYF	TGTGCCAGCAGTTACTCAGTCGATCGGAGCTCCTACGAGCAGTACTTC	TRBJ2-7	TRBV6-2/TRBV6-3	-	-
CASESNRAKNYGYTF	TGTGCCAGCGAATCAAACAGGGCGAAGAACTATGGCTACACCTTC	TRBJ1-2	TRBV27	-	many
CASSYVGDEQYF	TGTGCCAGCAGTTACGTGGGAGACGAGCAGTACTTC	TRBJ2-7	TRBV6-2/TRBV6-3	-	many
CASGSLPGRAGVDTQYF	TGTGCCAGCGGGAGTTTGCCCGGGAGGGCCGGGGTAGATACGCAGTATTTT	TRBJ2-3	TRBV28	TRBD2	many
CASSPGPPGAFF	TGTGCCAGCAGCCCTGGGCCCCCGGGAGCTTTCTTT	TRBJ1-1	TRBV28	-	many
CASSLRGGRETQYF	TGTGCCAGCAGCTTAAGAGGGGGCCGCGAGACCCAGTACTTC	TRBJ2-5	TRBV7-3	TRBD1	once
CASSSDWETQYF	TGTGCCAGCAGTTCGGACTGGGAGACCCAGTACTTC	TRBJ2-5	TRBV12-3/TRBV12-4	-	-
CASSRGMGNPNEQYF	TGTGCCAGCAGTCGCGGTATGGGTAACCCCAACGAGCAGTACTTC	TRBJ2-7	TRBV7-2	-	-
CASSLQGAETEAFF	TGTGCCAGCAGTTTACAGGGGGCGGAAACTGAAGCTTTCTTT	TRBJ1-1	TRBV12-3/TRBV12-4	TRBD1	-
CASSLRRENTGELFF	TGTGCCAGCAGCTTGAGGCGGGAGAACACCGGGGAGCTGTTTTTT	TRBJ2-2	TRBV5-1	-	many
CSATGLAGGKISTDTQYF	TGCAGTGCAACGGGACTAGCGGGAGGGAAGATTAGCACAGATACGCAGTATTTT	TRBJ2-3	TRBV20-1	TRBD2	many
CASTRGGRGLETQYF	TGTGCCAGCACCCGTGGGGGCAGGGGGCTGGAGACCCAGTACTTC	TRBJ2-5	TRBV6-5	TRBD1	many
CASSYLWQTTHTGELFF	TGTGCCAGCAGTTACCTTTGGCAGACTACACACACCGGGGAGCTGTTTTTT	TRBJ2-2	TRBV6-5	-	few
CSVEVSGRGYEQYF	TGCAGCGTTGAGGTTAGCGGGAGGGGGTACGAGCAGTACTTC	TRBJ2-7	TRBV29-1	TRBD2	many
CASSFLSQPQHF	TGTGCCAGCAGTTTTCTAAGTCAGCCCCAGCATTTT	TRBJ1-5	TRBV12-3/TRBV12-4	-	many
CASSEAPGPYEQYF	TGTGCCAGCAGTGAGGCTCCAGGTCCCTACGAGCAGTACTTC	TRBJ2-7	TRBV6-1	-	-
CSARRRTPDEAFF	TGCAGTGCTAGAAGGCGGACCCCGGATGAAGCTTTCTTT	TRBJ1-1	TRBV20-1	-	-
CASSARAGPGVSNQPQHF	TGTGCCAGCAGTGCTAGGGCGGGGCCAGGGGTTAGCAATCAGCCCCAGCATTTT	TRBJ1-5	TRBV12-3/TRBV12-4	-	many
CSASEQEMAQYF	TGCAGTGCTAGCGAACAAGAGATGGCCCAGTACTTC	TRBJ2-5	TRBV20-1	-	once
CAWSVPGTGNTIYF	TGTGCCTGGAGTGTACCAGGGACTGGAAACACCATATATTTT	TRBJ1-3	TRBV30	-	many
CASSLGRAASYEQYF	TGTGCCAGCAGCTTAGGCCGAGCGGCCTCCTACGAGCAGTACTTC	TRBJ2-7	TRBV7-2	-	many
CASSGTGYEQYF	TGTGCCAGCTCCGGGACAGGGTACGAGCAGTACTTC	TRBJ2-7	TRBV6-5	TRBD1	many
CASSIEGTGRNTEAFF	TGTGCCAGTAGTATAGAGGGGACAGGGCGGAACACTGAAGCTTTCTTT	TRBJ1-1	TRBV19	TRBD1	many
CASSRMNTEAFF	TGTGCCAGCAGTCGTATGAACACTGAAGCTTTCTTT	TRBJ1-1	TRBV6-5	-	many
CASSEDAGRIYEQYF	TGTGCCAGCAGTGAGGATGCAGGGAGAATCTACGAGCAGTACTTC	TRBJ2-7	TRBV2	-	many
CASTSARNTGELFF	TGTGCCAGCACCTCAGCTCGAAACACCGGGGAGCTGTTTTTT	TRBJ2-2	TRBV6-2/TRBV6-3	-	many
CASSLVGGNTIYF	TGCGCCAGCAGCTTGGTGGGTGGAAACACCATATATTTT	TRBJ1-3	TRBV5-1	-	-
CASSSLAGLYEQYF	TGTGCCAGCAGCTCCCTAGCGGGACTGTACGAGCAGTACTTC	TRBJ2-7	TRBV7-8	TRBD2	many
CASSGPGTGRYEQYF	TGTGCCAGCAGCGGACCCGGGACAGGCCGCTACGAGCAGTACTTC	TRBJ2-7	TRBV28	TRBD1	-
CASSAVTGRETQYF	TGCGCCAGCAGCGCGGTGACAGGGAGAGAGACCCAGTACTTC	TRBJ2-5	TRBV5-1	TRBD1	many
CASSVTRDSTYEQYF	TGTGCCAGCAGCGTGACCCGGGACAGTACCTACGAGCAGTACTTC	TRBJ2-7	TRBV7-2	TRBD1	-
CASSSRGGNQPQHF	TGTGCCAGCAGTTCCAGGGGGGGCAATCAGCCCCAGCATTTT	TRBJ1-5	TRBV6-5	TRBD1	many
CASSLADGPSYEQYF	TGTGCCAGCAGCTTGGCCGACGGGCCTTCCTACGAGCAGTACTTC	TRBJ2-7	TRBV5-5	-	many
CASSFITEAFF	TGTGCCAGCAGCTTCATCACTGAAGCTTTCTTT	TRBJ1-1	TRBV7-2	-	-
CASSYTQENTEAFF	TGTGCCAGCAGTTACACACAGGAAAACACTGAAGCTTTCTTT	TRBJ1-1	TRBV6-5	-	many
CASSYPGQGGNQPQHF	TGTGCCAGCAGTTACCCGGGACAGGGAGGCAATCAGCCCCAGCATTTT	TRBJ1-5	TRBV6-5	TRBD1	few
CASSEGDQGGQPQHF	TGTGCCAGCAGTGAAGGCGACCAAGGGGGTCAGCCCCAGCATTTT	TRBJ1-5	TRBV6-1	-	-
CASSERERDTGELFF	TGTGCCAGCAGTGAACGGGAGAGGGACACCGGGGAGCTGTTTTTT	TRBJ2-2	TRBV25-1	-	many
CASRPYEGQGSHGYTF	TGTGCCAGCAGACCCTACGAGGGACAGGGGTCCCATGGCTACACCTTC	TRBJ1-2	TRBV5-5	TRBD1	many
CSVVAKQAISYEQYF	TGCAGCGTTGTTGCCAAACAGGCGATCTCCTACGAGCAGTACTTC	TRBJ2-7	TRBV29-1	-	many
CASTRTANTEAFF	TGTGCCAGCACCAGGACAGCGAACACTGAAGCTTTCTTT	TRBJ1-1	TRBV11-2	-	few
CATSRDPATDQPQHF	TGTGCCACCAGCAGAGATCCCGCGACTGATCAGCCCCAGCATTTT	TRBJ1-5	TRBV15	-	many
CSAGQNTGELFF	TGCAGTGCGGGACAGAACACCGGGGAGCTGTTTTTT	TRBJ2-2	TRBV20-1	-	many
CASSVGLAGSEQYF	TGTGCCAGCAGCGTAGGGCTAGCGGGAAGCGAGCAGTACTTC	TRBJ2-7	TRBV9	TRBD2	many
CSALPGGSYEQYF	TGCAGCGCCCTCCCGGGGGGCTCCTATGAGCAGTACTTC	TRBJ2-7	TRBV29-1	-	many
CPTPPGLAGAYEQYF	TGTCCCACACCACCCGGACTAGCGGGCGCCTACGAGCAGTACTTC	TRBJ2-7	TRBV27	TRBD2	many
CASSYKGGVTEAFF	TGTGCCAGCAGCTACAAGGGCGGGGTCACTGAAGCTTTCTTT	TRBJ1-1	TRBV11-2	-	many
CASSSGPVAGELFF	TGCGCCAGCAGCTCCGGTCCGGTAGCCGGGGAGCTGTTTTTT	TRBJ2-2	TRBV5-1	-	many
CASSLGGQGGELFF	TGTGCCAGCAGTTTGGGCGGGCAAGGCGGGGAGCTGTTTTTT	TRBJ2-2	TRBV28	-	many
CASSQATGVMTEAFF	TGTGCCAGCAGCCAAGCCACAGGGGTTATGACTGAAGCTTTCTTT	TRBJ1-1	TRBV3-1	TRBD1	-
CASSLTGTPSRGYTF	TGTGCCAGCAGCTTAACAGGGACACCCAGCCGGGGCTACACCTTC	TRBJ1-2	TRBV7-3	-	-
CASSQDRRGGYTF	TGTGCCAGCAGCCAAGATCGCAGGGGTGGCTACACCTTC	TRBJ1-2	TRBV4-2	-	many
CASSARSEAFF	TGTGCCAGCAGTGCCCGGTCCGAAGCTTTCTTT	TRBJ1-1	TRBV6-2/TRBV6-3	-	few
CASSVDGYYGYTF	TGTGCCAGCAGCGTAGACGGATACTATGGCTACACCTTC	TRBJ1-2	TRBV7-9	-	many